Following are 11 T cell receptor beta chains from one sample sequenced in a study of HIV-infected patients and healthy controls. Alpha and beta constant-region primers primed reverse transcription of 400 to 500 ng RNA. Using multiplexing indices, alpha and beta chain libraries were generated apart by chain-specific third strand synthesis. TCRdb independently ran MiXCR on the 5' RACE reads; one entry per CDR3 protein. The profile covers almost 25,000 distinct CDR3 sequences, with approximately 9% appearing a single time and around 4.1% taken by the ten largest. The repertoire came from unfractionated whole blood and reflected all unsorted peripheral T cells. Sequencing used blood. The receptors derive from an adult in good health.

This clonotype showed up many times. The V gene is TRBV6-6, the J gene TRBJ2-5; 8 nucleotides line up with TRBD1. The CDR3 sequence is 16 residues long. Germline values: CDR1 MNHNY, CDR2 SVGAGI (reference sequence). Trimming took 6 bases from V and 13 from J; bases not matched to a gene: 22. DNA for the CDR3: TGTGCCAGCAGGCAAGATAGGACAGGGACAAATAAACCCTTGTACTTC. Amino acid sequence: CASRQDRTGTNKPLYF.

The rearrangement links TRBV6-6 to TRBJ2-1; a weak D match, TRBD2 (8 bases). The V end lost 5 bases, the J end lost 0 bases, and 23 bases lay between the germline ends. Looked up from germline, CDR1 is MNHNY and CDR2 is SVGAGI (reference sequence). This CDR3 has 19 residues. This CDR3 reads CASSTQGVKRGSSYNEQFF. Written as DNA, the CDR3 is TGTGCCAGCAGTACTCAGGGGGTTAAGCGGGGGAGCTCCTACAATGAGCAGTTCTTC.

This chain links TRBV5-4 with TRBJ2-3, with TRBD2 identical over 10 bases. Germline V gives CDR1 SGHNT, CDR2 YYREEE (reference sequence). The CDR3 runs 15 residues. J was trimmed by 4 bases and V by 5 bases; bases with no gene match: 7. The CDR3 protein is CASSLSSGGADTQYF. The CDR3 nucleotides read TGTGCCAGCAGTCTTTCGAGCGGGGGGGCAGATACGCAGTATTTT.

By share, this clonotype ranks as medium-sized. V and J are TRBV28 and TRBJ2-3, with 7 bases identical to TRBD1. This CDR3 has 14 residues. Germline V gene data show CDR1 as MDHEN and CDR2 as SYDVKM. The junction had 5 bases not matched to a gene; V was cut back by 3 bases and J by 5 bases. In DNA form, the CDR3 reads TGTGCCAGCAGTTTTTTAGGGGGCCGAGATACGCAGTATTTT. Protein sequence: CASSFLGGRDTQYF. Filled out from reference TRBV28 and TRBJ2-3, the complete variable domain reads DVKVTQSSRYLVKRTGEKVFLECVQDMDHENMFWYRQDPGLGLRLIYFSYDVKMKEKGDIPEGYSVSREKKERFSLILESASTNQTSMYLCASSFLGGRDTQYFGPGTRLTVL.

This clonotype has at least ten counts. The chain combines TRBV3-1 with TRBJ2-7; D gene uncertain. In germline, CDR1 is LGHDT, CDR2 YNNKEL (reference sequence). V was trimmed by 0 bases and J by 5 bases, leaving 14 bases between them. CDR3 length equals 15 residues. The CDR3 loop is CASSQERSRRDEQYF. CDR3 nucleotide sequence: TGTGCCAGCAGCCAAGAAAGGAGTCGGCGCGACGAGCAGTACTTC.

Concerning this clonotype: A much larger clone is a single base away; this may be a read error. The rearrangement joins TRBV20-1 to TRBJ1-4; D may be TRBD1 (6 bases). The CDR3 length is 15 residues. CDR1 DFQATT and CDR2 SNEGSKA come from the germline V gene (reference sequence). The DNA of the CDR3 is TGCGGTGCGTCGGACAGCCGGGCAACTAATGAAAAACTGTTTTTT. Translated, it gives CGASDSRATNEKLFF.

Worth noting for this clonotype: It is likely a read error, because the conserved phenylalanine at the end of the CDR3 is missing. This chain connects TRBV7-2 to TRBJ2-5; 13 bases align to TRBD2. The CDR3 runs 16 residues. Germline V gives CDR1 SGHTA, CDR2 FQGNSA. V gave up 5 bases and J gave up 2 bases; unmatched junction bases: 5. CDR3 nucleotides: TGTGCCAGCAGCGCCGGACTAGCGGGGGCGCAAGAGACCCAGTACTGC. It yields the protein CASSAGLAGAQETQYC.

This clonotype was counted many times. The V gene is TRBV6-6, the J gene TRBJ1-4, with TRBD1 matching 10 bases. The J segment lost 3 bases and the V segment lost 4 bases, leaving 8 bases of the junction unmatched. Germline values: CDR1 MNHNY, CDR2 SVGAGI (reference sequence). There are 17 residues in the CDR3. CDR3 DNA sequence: TGTGCCAGCAGTTCCCGGGACAGGGGTCCCTCTAATGAAAAACTGTTTTTT. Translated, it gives CASSSRDRGPSNEKLFF.

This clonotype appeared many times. The CDR3 coding sequence is TGTGCCAGCAGTCTAAGGGCTTCGAGGAGGAACGAGCAGTACTTC. Protein product: CASSLRASRRNEQYF. The gene calls are TRBV28 and TRBJ2-7; maybe TRBD2 (5 bases). Germline-derived CDR1 and CDR2 are MDHEN and SYDVKM. CDR3 length: 15 residues. Trimming pared 5 bases from V and 5 bases from J, leaving 19 bases between.

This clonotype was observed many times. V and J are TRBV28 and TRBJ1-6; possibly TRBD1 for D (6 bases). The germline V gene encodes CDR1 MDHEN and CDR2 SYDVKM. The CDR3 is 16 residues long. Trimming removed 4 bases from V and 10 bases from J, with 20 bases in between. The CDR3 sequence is CASSSHPGGLRSPLHF. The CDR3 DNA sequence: TGTGCCAGCAGTTCTCACCCCGGGGGCCTTCGCTCACCCCTCCACTTT. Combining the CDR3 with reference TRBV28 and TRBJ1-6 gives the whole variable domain DVKVTQSSRYLVKRTGEKVFLECVQDMDHENMFWYRQDPGLGLRLIYFSYDVKMKEKGDIPEGYSVSREKKERFSLILESASTNQTSMYLCASSSHPGGLRSPLHFGNGTRLTVT.

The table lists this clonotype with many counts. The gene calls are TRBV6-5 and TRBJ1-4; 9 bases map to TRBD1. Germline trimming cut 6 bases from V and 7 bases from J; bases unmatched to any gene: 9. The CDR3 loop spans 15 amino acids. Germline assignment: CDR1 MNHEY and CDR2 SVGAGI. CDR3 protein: CASSPGQGWGEKLFF. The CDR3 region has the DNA TGTGCCAGCAGCCCCGGACAGGGGTGGGGTGAAAAACTGTTTTTT.